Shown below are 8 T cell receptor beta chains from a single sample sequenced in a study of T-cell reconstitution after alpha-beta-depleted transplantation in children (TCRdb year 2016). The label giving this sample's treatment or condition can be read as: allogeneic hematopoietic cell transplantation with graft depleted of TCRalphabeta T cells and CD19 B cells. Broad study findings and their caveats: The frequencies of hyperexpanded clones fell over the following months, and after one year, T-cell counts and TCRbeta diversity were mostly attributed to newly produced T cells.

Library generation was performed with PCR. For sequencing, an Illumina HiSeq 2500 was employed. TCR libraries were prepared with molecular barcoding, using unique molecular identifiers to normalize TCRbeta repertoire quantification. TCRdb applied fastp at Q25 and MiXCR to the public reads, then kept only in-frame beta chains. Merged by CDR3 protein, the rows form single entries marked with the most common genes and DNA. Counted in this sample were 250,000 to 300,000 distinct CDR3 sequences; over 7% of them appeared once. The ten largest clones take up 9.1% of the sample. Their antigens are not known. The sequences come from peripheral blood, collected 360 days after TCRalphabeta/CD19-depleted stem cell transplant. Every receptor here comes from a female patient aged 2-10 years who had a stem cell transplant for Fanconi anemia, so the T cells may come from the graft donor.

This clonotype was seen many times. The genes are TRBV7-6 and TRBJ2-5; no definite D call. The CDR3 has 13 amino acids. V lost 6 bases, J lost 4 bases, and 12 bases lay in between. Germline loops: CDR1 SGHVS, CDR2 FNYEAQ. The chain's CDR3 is CASRFRSGETQYF. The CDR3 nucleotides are TGTGCCAGCAGGTTTCGGTCGGGAGAGACCCAGTACTTC.

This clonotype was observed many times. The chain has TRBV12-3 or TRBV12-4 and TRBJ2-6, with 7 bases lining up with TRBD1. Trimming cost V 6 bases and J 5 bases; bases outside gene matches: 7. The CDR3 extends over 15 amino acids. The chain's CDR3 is CASSSNRGWANVLTF. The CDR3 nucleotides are TGTGCCAGCAGCTCGAACAGGGGTTGGGCCAACGTCCTGACTTTC.

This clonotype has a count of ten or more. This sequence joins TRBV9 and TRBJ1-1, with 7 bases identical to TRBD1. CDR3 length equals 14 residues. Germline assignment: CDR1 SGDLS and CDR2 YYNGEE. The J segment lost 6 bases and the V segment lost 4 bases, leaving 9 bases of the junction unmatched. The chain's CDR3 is CASSPLAGGPEAFF. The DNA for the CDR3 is TGTGCCAGCAGCCCTCTGGCAGGGGGACCTGAAGCTTTCTTT.

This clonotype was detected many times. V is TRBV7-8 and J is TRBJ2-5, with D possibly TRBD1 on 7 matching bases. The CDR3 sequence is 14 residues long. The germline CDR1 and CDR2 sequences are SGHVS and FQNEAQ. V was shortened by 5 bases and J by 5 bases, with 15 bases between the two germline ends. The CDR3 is CASSQTGRWETQYF. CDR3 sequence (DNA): TGTGCCAGCAGCCAGACAGGGAGGTGGGAGACCCAGTACTTC.

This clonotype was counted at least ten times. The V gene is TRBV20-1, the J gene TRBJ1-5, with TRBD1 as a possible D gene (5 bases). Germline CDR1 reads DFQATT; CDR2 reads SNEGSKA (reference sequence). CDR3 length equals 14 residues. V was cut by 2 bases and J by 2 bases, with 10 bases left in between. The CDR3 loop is CSARSLGGNQPQHF. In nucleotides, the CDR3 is TGCAGTGCTAGATCCCTAGGGGGCAATCAGCCCCAGCATTTT.

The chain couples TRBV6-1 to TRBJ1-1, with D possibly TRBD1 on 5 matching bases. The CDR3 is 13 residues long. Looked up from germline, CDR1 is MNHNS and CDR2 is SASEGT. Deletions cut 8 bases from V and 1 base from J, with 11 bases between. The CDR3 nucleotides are TGTGCCAGCGGGGTGGGGCCGAACACTGAAGCTTTCTTT. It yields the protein CASGVGPNTEAFF.

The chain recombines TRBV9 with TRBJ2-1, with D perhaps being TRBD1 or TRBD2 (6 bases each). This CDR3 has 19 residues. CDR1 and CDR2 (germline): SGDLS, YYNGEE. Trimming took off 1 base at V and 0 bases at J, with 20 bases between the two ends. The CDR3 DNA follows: TGTGCCAGCAGCGTATCCCTCGGGGGCAGGGGCGGCTCCTACAATGAGCAGTTCTTC. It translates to CASSVSLGGRGGSYNEQFF.

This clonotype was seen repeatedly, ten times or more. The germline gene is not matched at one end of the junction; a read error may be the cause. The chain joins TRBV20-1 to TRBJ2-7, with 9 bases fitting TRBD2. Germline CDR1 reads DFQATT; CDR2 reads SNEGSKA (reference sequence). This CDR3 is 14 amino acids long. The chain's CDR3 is CSARVAGGPYEQYF. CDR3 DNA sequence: TGTAGTGCTAGAGTTGCGGGAGGGCCATACGAGCAGTACTTC.